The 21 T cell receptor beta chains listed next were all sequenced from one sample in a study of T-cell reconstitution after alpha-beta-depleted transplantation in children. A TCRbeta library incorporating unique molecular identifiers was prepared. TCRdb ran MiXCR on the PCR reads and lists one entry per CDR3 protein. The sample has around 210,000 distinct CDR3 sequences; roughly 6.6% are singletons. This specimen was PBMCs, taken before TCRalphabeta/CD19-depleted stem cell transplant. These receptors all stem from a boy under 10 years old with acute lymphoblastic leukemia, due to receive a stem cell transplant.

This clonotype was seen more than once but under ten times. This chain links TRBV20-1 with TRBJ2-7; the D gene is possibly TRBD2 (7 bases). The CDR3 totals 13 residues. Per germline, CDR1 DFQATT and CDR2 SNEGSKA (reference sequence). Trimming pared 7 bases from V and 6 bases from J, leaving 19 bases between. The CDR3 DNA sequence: TGCAGTGTGACGAGGGGGGGTAGAGGCGAGCAGTACTTC. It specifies CSVTRGGRGEQYF.

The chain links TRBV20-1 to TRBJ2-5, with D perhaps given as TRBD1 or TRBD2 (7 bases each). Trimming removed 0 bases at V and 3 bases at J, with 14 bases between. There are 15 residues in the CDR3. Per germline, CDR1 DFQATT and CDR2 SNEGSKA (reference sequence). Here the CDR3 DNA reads TGCAGTGCTAGAGATCAGGGGGGGGCCAAAGAGACCCAGTACTTC. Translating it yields CSARDQGGAKETQYF.

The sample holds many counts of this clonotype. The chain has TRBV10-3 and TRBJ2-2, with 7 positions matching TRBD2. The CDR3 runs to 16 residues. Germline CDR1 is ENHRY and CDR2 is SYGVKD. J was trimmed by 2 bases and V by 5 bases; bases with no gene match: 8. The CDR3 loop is CAISKFRTSNTGELFF. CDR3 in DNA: TGTGCCATCAGTAAGTTCCGGACTAGTAACACCGGGGAGCTGTTTTTT.

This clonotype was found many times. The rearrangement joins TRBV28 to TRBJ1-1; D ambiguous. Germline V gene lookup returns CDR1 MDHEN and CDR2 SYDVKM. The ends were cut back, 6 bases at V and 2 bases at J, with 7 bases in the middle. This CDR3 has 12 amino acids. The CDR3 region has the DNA TGTGCCAGCAGGGGGATAAACACTGAAGCTTTCTTT. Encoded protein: CASRGINTEAFF.

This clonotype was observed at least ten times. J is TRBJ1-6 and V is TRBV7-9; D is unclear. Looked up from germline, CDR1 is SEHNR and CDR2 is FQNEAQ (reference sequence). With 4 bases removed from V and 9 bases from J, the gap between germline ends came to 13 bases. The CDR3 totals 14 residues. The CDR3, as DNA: TGTGCCAGCAGCTGGGGAGGGTCGATTTCACCCCTCCACTTT. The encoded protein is CASSWGGSISPLHF.

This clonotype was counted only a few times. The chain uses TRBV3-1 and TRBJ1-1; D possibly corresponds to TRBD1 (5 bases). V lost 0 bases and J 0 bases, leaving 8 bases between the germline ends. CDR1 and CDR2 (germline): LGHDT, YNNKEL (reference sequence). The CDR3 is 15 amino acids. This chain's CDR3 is CASSQDAGVNTEAFF. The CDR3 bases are TGTGCCAGCAGCCAAGATGCGGGGGTGAACACTGAAGCTTTCTTT. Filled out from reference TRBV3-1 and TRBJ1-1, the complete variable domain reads DTAVSQTPKYLVTQMGNDKSIKCEQNLGHDTMYWYKQDSKKFLKIMFSYNNKELIINETVPNRFSPKSPDKAHLNLHINSLELGDSAVYFCASSQDAGVNTEAFFGQGTRLTVV.

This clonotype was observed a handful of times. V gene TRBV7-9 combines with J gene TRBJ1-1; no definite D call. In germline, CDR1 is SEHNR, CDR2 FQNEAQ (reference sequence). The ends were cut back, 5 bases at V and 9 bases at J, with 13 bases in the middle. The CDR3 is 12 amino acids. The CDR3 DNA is TGTGCCAGCAGCCTCGGAAGGATGAAAGCTTTCTTT. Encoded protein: CASSLGRMKAFF.

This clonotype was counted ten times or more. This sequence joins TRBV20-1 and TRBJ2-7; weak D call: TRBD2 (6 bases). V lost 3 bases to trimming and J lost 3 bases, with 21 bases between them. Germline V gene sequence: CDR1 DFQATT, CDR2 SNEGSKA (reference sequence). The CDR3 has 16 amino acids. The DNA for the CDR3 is TGCAGTGCTAGTCAGGTTTCGTCCGGGAGAGGCTACGAGCAGTACTTC. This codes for CSASQVSSGRGYEQYF.

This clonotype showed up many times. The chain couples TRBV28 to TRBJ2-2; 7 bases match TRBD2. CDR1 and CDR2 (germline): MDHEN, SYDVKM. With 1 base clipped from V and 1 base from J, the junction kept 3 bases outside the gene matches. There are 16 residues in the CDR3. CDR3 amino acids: CASSLFASGNTGELFF. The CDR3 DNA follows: TGTGCCAGCAGTTTATTCGCTAGCGGGAACACCGGGGAGCTGTTTTTT.

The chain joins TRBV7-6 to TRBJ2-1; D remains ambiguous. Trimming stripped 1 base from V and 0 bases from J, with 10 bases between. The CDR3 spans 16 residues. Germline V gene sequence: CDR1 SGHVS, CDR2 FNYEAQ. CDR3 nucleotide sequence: TGTGCCAGCAGCTTAGGGGTGCTAAGCTCCTACAATGAGCAGTTCTTC. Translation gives CASSLGVLSSYNEQFF.

CDR3 nucleotide sequence: TGCGCCAGCAGCCAGGTGGGCAGGGGTTCCTACGAGCAGTACTTC. This sequence encodes CASSQVGRGSYEQYF. This chain joins TRBV5-1 and TRBJ2-7; D might be TRBD1 (6 bases). This CDR3 has 15 residues. CDR1 and CDR2 from the germline V gene are SGHRS and YFSETQ. V shed 4 bases and J shed 1 base, with 15 bases lying between them.

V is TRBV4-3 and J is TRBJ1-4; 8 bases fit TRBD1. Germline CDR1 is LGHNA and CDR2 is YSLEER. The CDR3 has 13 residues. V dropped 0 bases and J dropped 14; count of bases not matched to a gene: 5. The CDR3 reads CASSQDGTGTLFF. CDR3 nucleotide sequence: TGCGCCAGCAGCCAAGACGGGACAGGCACGCTGTTTTTT.

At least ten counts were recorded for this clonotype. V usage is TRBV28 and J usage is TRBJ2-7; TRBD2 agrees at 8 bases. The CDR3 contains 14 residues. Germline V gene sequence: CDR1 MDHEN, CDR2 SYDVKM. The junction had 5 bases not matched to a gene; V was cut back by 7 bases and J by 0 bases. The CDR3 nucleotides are TGTGCCAGCACCCAAACTAGCGGCTCCTACGAGCAGTACTTC. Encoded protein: CASTQTSGSYEQYF.

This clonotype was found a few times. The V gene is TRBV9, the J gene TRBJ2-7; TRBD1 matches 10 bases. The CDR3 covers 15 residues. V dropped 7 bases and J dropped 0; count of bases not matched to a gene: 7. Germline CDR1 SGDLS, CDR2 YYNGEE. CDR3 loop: CASGPGQGTSYEQYF. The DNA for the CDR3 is TGTGCCAGCGGGCCGGGACAGGGGACCTCCTACGAGCAGTACTTC.

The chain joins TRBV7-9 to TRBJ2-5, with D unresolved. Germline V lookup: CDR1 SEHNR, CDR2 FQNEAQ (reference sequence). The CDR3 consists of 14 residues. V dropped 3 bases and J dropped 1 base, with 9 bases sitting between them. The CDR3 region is CASSFGSLQETQYF. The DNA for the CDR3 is TGTGCCAGCAGCTTCGGCAGTCTCCAAGAGACCCAGTACTTC.

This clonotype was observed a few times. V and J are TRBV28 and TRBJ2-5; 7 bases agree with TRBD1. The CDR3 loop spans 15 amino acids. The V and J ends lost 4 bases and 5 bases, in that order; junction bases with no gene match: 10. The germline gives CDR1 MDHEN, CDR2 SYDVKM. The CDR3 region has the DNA TGTGCCAGCAGTTCCAACAGGGGAAGGTTGGAGACCCAGTACTTC. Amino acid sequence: CASSSNRGRLETQYF.

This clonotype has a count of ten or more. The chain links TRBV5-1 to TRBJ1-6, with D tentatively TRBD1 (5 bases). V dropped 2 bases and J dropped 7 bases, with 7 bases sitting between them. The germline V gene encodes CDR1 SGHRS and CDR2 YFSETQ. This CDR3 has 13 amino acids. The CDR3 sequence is CASSFRDNSPLHF. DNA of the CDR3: TGCGCCAGCAGCTTCCGGGACAATTCACCCCTCCACTTT.

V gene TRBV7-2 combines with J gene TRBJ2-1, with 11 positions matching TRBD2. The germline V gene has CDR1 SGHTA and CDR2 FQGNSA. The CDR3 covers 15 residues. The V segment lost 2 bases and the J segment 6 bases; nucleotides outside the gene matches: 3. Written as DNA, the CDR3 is TGTGCCAGCAGCTTATCTAGCGGGGGGTTCAATGAGCAGTTCTTC. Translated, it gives CASSLSSGGFNEQFF.

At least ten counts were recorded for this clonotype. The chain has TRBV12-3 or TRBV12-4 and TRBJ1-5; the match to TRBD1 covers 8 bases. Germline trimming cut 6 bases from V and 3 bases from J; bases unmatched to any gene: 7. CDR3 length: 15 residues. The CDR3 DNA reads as TGTGCCAGCAGGGCGAGACAGGGGCACAATCAGCCCCAGCATTTT. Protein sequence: CASRARQGHNQPQHF.

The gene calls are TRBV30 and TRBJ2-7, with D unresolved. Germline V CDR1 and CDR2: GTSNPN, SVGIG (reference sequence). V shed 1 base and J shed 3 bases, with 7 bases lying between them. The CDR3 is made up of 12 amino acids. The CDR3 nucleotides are TGTGCCTGGAGTGGGGCGTTCTACGAGCAGTACTTC. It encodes CAWSGAFYEQYF.

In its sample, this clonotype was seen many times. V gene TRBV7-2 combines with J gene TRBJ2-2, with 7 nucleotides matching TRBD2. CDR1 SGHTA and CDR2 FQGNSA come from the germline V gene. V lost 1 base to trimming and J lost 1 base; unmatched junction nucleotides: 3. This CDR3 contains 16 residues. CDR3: CASSLVGTKNTGELFF. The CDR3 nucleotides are TGTGCCAGCAGCTTAGTGGGGACTAAGAACACCGGGGAGCTGTTTTTT.